This is a list of T cell receptor beta chains from one sample in a study of human T cells and chemical hapten exposure. TCRdb ran MiXCR on the RACE reads and lists one entry per CDR3 protein. This table holds 85,000 to 95,000 distinct CDR3 sequences, approximately 10% found once. Material: whole blood, obtained in connection with sensitization to the hapten diphenylcyclopropenone (DPC). The receptors originated from a middle-aged man with alopecia areata. Some clones in this sample may be carry-over from other donors' samples. The CDR3 runs from the conserved cysteine through the conserved F or W.

J gene: TRBJ2-7; V gene: TRBV4-3; CDR3 protein: CASSLGLAQYEQYF
J gene: TRBJ2-1; V gene: TRBV12-3/TRBV12-4; CDR3 protein: CASSFDRYNEQFF
J gene: TRBJ2-5; V gene: TRBV15; CDR3 protein: CATSRIGRETQYF
J gene: TRBJ2-1; V gene: TRBV29-1; CDR3 protein: CSVVWVNEQFF
J gene: TRBJ2-3; V gene: TRBV9; CDR3 protein: CASSVSGSTDTQYF
J gene: TRBJ2-3; V gene: TRBV11-3; CDR3 protein: CASSLGDRAGTDTQYF
J gene: TRBJ2-7; V gene: TRBV28; CDR3 protein: CASSSPAEGRSEQYF
J gene: TRBJ2-5; V gene: TRBV5-1; CDR3 protein: CASSSGTDQETQYF
J gene: TRBJ2-2; V gene: TRBV29-1; CDR3 protein: CSASGTGMGIIGELFF
J gene: TRBJ1-5; V gene: TRBV12-3/TRBV12-4; CDR3 protein: CASSPWDHNQPQHF
J gene: TRBJ1-1; V gene: TRBV25-1; CDR3 protein: CASSGQFGTEAFF
J gene: TRBJ2-6; V gene: TRBV5-4; CDR3 protein: CASSLGFGPSVGANVLTF
J gene: TRBJ1-6; V gene: TRBV6-2/TRBV6-3; CDR3 protein: CASSFRQRPGRNSPLHF
J gene: TRBJ2-3; V gene: TRBV20-1; CDR3 protein: CSARETGTDTQYF
J gene: TRBJ1-5; V gene: TRBV21-1; CDR3 protein: CASSKITPLDRSNQPQHF
J gene: TRBJ2-6; V gene: TRBV7-9; CDR3 protein: CASSLFPTGGQSSGANVLTF
J gene: TRBJ1-6; V gene: TRBV3-1; CDR3 protein: CASSQETAPLHF
J gene: TRBJ2-5; V gene: TRBV30; CDR3 protein: CALEAGHQETQYF
J gene: TRBJ2-3; V gene: TRBV24-1; CDR3 protein: CATMGDRGTDTQYF
J gene: TRBJ1-1; V gene: TRBV12-3/TRBV12-4; CDR3 protein: CASSFRALEAFF
J gene: TRBJ2-7; V gene: TRBV11-1; CDR3 protein: CARSGGPYEQYF
J gene: TRBJ1-1; V gene: TRBV29-1; CDR3 protein: CSARTANTEAFF
J gene: TRBJ1-5; V gene: TRBV10-3; CDR3 protein: CAISRAGTSGSPQHF
J gene: TRBJ2-6; V gene: TRBV14; CDR3 protein: CASSHWGGGARGANVLTF
J gene: TRBJ2-3; V gene: TRBV2; CDR3 protein: CASSVTGDTDTQYF
J gene: TRBJ2-7; V gene: TRBV6-2/TRBV6-3; CDR3 protein: CASSYSGSGTVLSYEQYF
J gene: TRBJ1-5; V gene: TRBV9; CDR3 protein: CASSVDGDYQPQHF
J gene: TRBJ1-2; V gene: TRBV5-4; CDR3 protein: CASSLGQGVNYGYTF
J gene: TRBJ1-5; V gene: TRBV6-1; CDR3 protein: CASSEIPPAGWYQPQHF
J gene: TRBJ1-1; V gene: TRBV27; CDR3 protein: CASSSLDSWRAFF
J gene: TRBJ2-5; V gene: TRBV11-1; CDR3 protein: CASSLRTSGRRETQYF
J gene: TRBJ2-3; V gene: TRBV29-1; CDR3 protein: CSVGTGVTDTQYF
J gene: TRBJ1-6; V gene: TRBV6-2/TRBV6-3; CDR3 protein: CASRKTDSPLHF
J gene: TRBJ2-3; V gene: TRBV6-2/TRBV6-3; CDR3 protein: CASSPALGVGTDTQYF
J gene: TRBJ2-3; V gene: TRBV2; CDR3 protein: CASSENVSPDTQYF
J gene: TRBJ1-4; V gene: TRBV4-3; CDR3 protein: CASSQGPGQNNEKLFF
J gene: TRBJ2-2; V gene: TRBV9; CDR3 protein: CASSFRPGTSITNTGELFF
J gene: TRBJ2-7; V gene: TRBV27; CDR3 protein: CASNPGQRIGDSPYEQYF
J gene: TRBJ2-1; V gene: TRBV7-6; CDR3 protein: CASSLGSGLANNNEQFF
J gene: TRBJ1-2; V gene: TRBV7-2; CDR3 protein: CASGWYATNYGYTF
J gene: TRBJ2-5; V gene: TRBV10-3; CDR3 protein: CAISDRKETQYF
J gene: TRBJ2-5; V gene: TRBV24-1; CDR3 protein: CATSDGTHRAQYF
J gene: TRBJ1-4; V gene: TRBV27; CDR3 protein: CASSSIYRGPNEKLFF
J gene: TRBJ2-7; V gene: TRBV23-1; CDR3 protein: CAKSGRGHEQYF
J gene: TRBJ1-4; V gene: TRBV27; CDR3 protein: CASSLWPPSEKLFF
J gene: TRBJ1-5; V gene: TRBV28; CDR3 protein: CASIRGLSSNQPQHF
J gene: TRBJ1-5; V gene: TRBV24-1; CDR3 protein: CATSEGNSNQPQHF
J gene: TRBJ1-1; V gene: TRBV5-1; CDR3 protein: CASSQGSGYTEAFF
J gene: TRBJ2-3; V gene: TRBV20-1; CDR3 protein: CSARDLYTQTDTQYF
J gene: TRBJ1-1; V gene: TRBV29-1; CDR3 protein: CSVRRGGGNTEAFF
J gene: TRBJ1-5; V gene: TRBV6-1; CDR3 protein: CASSDPAGQPQHF
J gene: TRBJ1-1; V gene: TRBV5-1; CDR3 protein: CASSLGTGELNTEAFF